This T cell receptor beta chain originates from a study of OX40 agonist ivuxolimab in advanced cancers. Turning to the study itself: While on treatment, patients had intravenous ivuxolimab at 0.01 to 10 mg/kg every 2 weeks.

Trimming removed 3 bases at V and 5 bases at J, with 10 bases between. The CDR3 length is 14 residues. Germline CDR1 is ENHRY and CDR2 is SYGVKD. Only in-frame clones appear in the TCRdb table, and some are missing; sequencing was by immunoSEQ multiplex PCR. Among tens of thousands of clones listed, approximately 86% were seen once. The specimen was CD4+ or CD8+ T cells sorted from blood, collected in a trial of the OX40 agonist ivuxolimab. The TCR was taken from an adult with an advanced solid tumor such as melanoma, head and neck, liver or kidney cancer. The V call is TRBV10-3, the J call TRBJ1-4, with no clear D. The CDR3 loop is CAISDRASNEKLFF. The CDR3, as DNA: TGTGCCATCAGTGATAGGGCGAGCAATGAAAAACTGTTTTTT.